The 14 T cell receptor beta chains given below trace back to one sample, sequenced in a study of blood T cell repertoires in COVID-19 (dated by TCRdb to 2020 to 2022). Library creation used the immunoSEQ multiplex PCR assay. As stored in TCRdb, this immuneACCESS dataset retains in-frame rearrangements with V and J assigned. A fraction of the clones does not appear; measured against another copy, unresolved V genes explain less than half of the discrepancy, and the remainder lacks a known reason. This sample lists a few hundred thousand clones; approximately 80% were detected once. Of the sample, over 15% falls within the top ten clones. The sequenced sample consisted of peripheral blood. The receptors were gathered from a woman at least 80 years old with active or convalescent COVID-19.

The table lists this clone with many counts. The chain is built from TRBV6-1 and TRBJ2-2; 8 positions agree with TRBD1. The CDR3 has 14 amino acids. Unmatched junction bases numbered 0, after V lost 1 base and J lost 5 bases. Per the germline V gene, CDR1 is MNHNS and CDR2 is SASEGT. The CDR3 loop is CASSEGTGTGELFF. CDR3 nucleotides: TGTGCCAGCAGTGAAGGGACAGGGACCGGGGAGCTGTTTTTT.

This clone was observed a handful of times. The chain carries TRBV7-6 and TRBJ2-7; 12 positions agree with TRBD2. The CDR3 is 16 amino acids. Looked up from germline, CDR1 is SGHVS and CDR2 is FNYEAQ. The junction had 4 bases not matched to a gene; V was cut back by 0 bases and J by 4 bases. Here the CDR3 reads CASSLASGTSGYEQYF. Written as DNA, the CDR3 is TGTGCCAGCAGCTTAGCTTCCGGGACTAGCGGGTACGAGCAGTACTTC. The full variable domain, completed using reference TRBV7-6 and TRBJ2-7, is GAGVSQSPRYKVTKRGQDVALRCDPISGHVSLYWYRQALGQGPEFLTYFNYEAQQDKSGLPNDRFSAERPEGSISTLTIQRTEQRDSAMYRCASSLASGTSGYEQYFGPGTRLTVT.

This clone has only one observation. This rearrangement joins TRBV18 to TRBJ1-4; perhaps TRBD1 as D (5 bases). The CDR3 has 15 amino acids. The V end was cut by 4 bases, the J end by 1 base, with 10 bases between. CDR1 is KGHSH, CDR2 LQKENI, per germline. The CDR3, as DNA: TGTGCCAGCTCACAAAACCAGGGAACTAATGAAAAACTGTTTTTT. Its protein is CASSQNQGTNEKLFF. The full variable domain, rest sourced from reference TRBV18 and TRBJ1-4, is NAGVMQNPRHLVRRRGQEARLRCSPMKGHSHVYWYRQLPEEGLKFMVYLQKENIIDESGMPKERFSAEFPKEGPSILRIQQVVRGDSAAYFCASSQNQGTNEKLFFGSGTQLSVL.

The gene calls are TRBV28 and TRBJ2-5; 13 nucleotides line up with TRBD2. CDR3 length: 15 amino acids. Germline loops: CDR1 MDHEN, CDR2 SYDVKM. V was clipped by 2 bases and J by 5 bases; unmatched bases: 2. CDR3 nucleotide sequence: TGTGCCAGCAGTTTAGGACTAGCGGGGGTGGAGACCCAGTACTTC. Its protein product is CASSLGLAGVETQYF.

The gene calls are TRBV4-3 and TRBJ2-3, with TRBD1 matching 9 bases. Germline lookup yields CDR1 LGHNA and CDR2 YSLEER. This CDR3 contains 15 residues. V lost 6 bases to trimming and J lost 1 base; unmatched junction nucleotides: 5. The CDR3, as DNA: TGCGCCAGCAGTCCACAGGGGGCAGGCACAGATACGCAGTATTTT. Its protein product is CASSPQGAGTDTQYF.

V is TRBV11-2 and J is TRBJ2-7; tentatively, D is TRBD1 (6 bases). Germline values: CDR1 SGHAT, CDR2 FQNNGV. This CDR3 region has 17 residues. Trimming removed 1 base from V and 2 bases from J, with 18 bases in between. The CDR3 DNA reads TGTGCCAGCAGCTTAGGCCAGCTTGCAGGGGTTCCCTACGAGCAGTACTTC. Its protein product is CASSLGQLAGVPYEQYF.

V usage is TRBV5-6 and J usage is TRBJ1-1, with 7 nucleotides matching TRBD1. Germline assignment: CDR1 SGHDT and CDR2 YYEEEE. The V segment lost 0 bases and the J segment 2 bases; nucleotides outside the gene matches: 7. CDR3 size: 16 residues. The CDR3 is CASSLGQGARNTEAFF. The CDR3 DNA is TGTGCCAGCAGCTTGGGACAGGGCGCGCGTAACACTGAAGCTTTCTTT.

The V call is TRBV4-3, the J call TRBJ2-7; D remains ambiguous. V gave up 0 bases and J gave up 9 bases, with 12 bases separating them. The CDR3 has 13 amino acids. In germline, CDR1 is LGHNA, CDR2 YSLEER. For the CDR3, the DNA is TGCGCCAGCAGCCAAGAGCCGATCGGCGGGCAGTACTTC. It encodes CASSQEPIGGQYF.

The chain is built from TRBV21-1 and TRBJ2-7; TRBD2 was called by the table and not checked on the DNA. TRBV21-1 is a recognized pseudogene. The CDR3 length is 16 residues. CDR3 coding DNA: TGTGCCAGCAGCAAAGAGGAGGGAGGCCGTTCCTACGAGCAGTACTTC. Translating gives CASSKEEGGRSYEQYF.

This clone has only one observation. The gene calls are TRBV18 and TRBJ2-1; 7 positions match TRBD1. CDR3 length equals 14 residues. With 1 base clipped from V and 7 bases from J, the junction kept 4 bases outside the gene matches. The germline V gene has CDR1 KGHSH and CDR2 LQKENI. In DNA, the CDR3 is TGTGCCAGCTCACCACAAGGGGGCGAGAATGAGCAGTTCTTC. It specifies CASSPQGGENEQFF.

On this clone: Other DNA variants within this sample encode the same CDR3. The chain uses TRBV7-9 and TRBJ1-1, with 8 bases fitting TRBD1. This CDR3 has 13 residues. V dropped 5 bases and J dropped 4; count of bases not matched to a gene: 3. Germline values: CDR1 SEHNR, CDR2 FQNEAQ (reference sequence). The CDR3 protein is CASSLQGGTEAFF. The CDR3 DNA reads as TGTGCCAGCAGCCTACAGGGGGGCACTGAAGCTTTCTTT.

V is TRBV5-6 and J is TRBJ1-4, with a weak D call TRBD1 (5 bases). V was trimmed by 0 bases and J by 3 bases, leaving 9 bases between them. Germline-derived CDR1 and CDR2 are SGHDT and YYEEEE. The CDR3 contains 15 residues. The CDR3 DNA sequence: TGTGCCAGCAGCTTGGGGCAGGGTGCTAATGAAAAACTGTTTTTT. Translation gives CASSLGQGANEKLFF.

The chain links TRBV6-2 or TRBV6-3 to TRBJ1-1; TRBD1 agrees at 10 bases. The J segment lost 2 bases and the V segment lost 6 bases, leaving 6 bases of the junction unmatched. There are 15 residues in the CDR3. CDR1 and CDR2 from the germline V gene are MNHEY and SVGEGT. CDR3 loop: CASSRDRGINTEAFF. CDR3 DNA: TGTGCCAGCAGCCGGGACAGGGGCATTAACACTGAAGCTTTCTTT.

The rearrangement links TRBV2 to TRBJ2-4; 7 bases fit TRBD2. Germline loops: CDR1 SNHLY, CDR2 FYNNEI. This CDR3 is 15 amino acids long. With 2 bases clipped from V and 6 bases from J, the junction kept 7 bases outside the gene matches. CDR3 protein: CASSENPGGSNIQYF. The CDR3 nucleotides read TGTGCCAGCAGTGAAAATCCGGGGGGATCAAACATTCAGTACTTC.